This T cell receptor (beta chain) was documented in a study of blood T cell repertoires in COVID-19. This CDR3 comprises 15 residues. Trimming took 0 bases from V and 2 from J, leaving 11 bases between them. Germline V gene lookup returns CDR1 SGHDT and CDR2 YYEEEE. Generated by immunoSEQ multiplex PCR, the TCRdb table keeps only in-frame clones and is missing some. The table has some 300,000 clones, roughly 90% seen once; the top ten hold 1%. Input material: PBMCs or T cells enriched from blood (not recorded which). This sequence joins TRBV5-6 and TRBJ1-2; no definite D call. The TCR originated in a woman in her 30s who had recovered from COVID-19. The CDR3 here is CASSLVAGPNYGYTF. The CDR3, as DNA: TGTGCCAGCAGCTTGGTTGCAGGTCCGAACTATGGCTACACCTTC.